This TCR beta chain emerged from a study of CD8+CD57+ T cells in acquired aplastic anemia (dated by TCRdb to the late 2010s). At the level of the whole study: Extracted DNA from sorted CD4+ and CD8+ cells averaged around 3.2 ug, ranging from about 0.19 to 30 ug. An average of approximately 10 million reads for CD4+ cells and 11.0 million reads for CD8+ cells was obtained from healthy donor samples.

Genomic DNA served as template for TCR beta VDJ combination and CDR3 sequence profiling. An Illumina HiSeq 2000 was the platform used for TCR repertoire sequencing. In the authors' own workflow: TRBV/TRBJ rearrangement plots, CDR3 size and DJ length profiles, and Simpson's diversity index were used to evaluate the repertoires. The immunodominant clone was defined as the most abundant DNA sequence in deep sequencing data. CDR3 amino acid sequences were screened for sharing across subjects and compared with published repertoires and the VDJdb database. Through fastp at Q25 and MiXCR, TCRdb rebuilt clones from the public reads, retaining in-frame beta chains. Merged by CDR3 protein, the rows form single entries marked with the most common genes and DNA. What appears here as the V and J calls and clone size reflects TCRdb's work, not the paper's. A total of about 180,000 distinct CDR3 sequences appear in this sample, roughly half of them only once. The ten largest clonotypes hold around 2.9% of the sample.

In the study, sorted CD4+ and CD8+ blood T cells from patients with severe aplastic anemia and from healthy subjects underwent deep sequencing of TCR repertoires. Ficoll-Paque density gradient centrifugation was used to isolate peripheral blood mononuclear cells. Before DNA was extracted, CD4+ and CD8+ T cells were sorted using either FACS or magnetic beads. Study-wide conclusions, independent of this receptor: About 28 CD8+ CDR3 sequences were found in both patients and controls but appeared to be highly expressed in patients and within the immunodominant clones of the patients. Patients and healthy controls showed no significant difference in CD8+ Simpson's diversity (P=0.060).

This clonotype was recorded a few times. Its antigen remains undetermined. Base qualities were left out, and no much larger clone turns up one base away. The sequence came from a human donor in good health. Sequencing was carried out using sorted CD4+, CD8+, or CD8+CD57+ T cells (not recorded which) from PBMCs.

The CDR3 reads CASSPLPVSGTDTQYF. The DNA sequence reads TGTGCCAGCTCACCCCTTCCGGTGAGTGGCACAGATACGCAGTATTTT. The sequence links TRBV18 to TRBJ2-3; the D gene remains uncertain. The junction shows trimming of 3 bases on V and 1 base on J, plus 14 bases between the germline ends. CDR1 KGHSH and CDR2 LQKENI are derived from the germline V gene. CDR3 length: 16 amino acids, cysteine to phenylalanine. Only CDR3 DNA is held: 48 bases, read in frame from base 1.